This T cell receptor beta chain was sequenced in a study of T cells in Graves' hyperthyroidism and ophthalmopathy. Amplified regions were TCR beta CDR3 sequences from RNA transcripts. HTBI primers drove first-round RT-PCR of the TCR CDR3. TCRdb re-analysed the multiplex PCR reads in MiXCR, keeping a single row per CDR3 protein. The sample records under 450,000 distinct CDR3 sequences, roughly 13% being singletons. The CDR3 is 16 residues long. Losses at the gene ends were 0 bases for V and 3 bases for J; bases not matched to a gene: 4. Germline CDR1 reads DFQATT; CDR2 reads SNEGSKA (reference sequence). This clonotype showed up many times. Its antigen is currently unknown. Findings and caveats of the study: Model-based prediction identified ophthalmopathy a median approximately 6.2 months prior to its onset.

The genes are TRBV20-1 and TRBJ2-7, with 14 bases fitting TRBD2. Sequenced input: blood. This receptor was obtained from a man aged 25 to 40 with Graves' hyperthyroidism that later progressed to Graves' ophthalmopathy. For the CDR3, the DNA is TGCAGTGCTAGAGACCCAGGACTAGCGGGGGGCTACGAGCAGTACTTC. It is translated as CSARDPGLAGGYEQYF.